The TCR beta chain under discussion was sequenced for a study of blood T cell repertoires in COVID-19. Study-wide background: Donors in the United States, Italy and Spain gave samples during acute or convalescent COVID-19. T cells, B-cell-depleted T cells, or PBMCs supplied cDNA or gDNA.

This clone was seen a few times. Germline assignment: CDR1 GTSNPN and CDR2 SVGIG (reference sequence). V shed 2 bases and J 9 bases; nucleotides not matched to a gene: 7. The CDR3 is 15 residues long. Original processing notes: Estimation of nucleated cell counts relied on the amplification of reference gene primers. Produced via immunoSEQ multiplex PCR; TCRdb's table is partial and in-frame only. From that table come the V and J calls and clone size; the DNA was used to work out D and trimming. This table holds over 70,000 clones, about four fifths found once. This clonotype was obtained from a man aged 70 or older who had recovered from COVID-19. Sequencing used peripheral blood. The gene calls are TRBV30 and TRBJ2-1; TRBD2 matches 13 bases. CDR3: CAWSLWTSGSSEQFF. In nucleotides, the CDR3 is TGTGCCTGGAGTTTATGGACTAGCGGGAGTTCTGAGCAGTTCTTC.